This entry lists 20 T cell receptor beta chains sequenced from one sample in a study of CD4+ T cells in melanoma. Using immunoSEQ multiplex PCR, the repertoire was profiled, and TCRdb retains in-frame clones only, with some absent. The sample has tens of thousands of clones, around 79% seen once; the top ten hold about 3.6%. Sequenced sample: cells from a culture (not recorded whether cultured in vitro). The receptors come from a human donor with melanoma.

The chain recombines TRBV6-5 with TRBJ2-1; D is tentatively TRBD1 or TRBD2 (5 bases each). V was pared by 6 bases and J by 4 bases, with 16 bases between. This CDR3 has 15 residues. The germline V gene encodes CDR1 MNHEY and CDR2 SVGAGI. This CDR3 is CASRDGASRYNEQFF. The CDR3 nucleotides are TGTGCCAGCAGAGACGGGGCTTCGAGGTACAATGAGCAGTTCTTC.

The chain employs TRBV5-6 and TRBJ1-1, with 10 bases aligning to TRBD1. The germline gives CDR1 SGHDT, CDR2 YYEEEE. There are 15 residues in the CDR3. The trim removed 4 bases at V and 7 bases at J, leaving 10 bases unmatched. DNA of the CDR3: TGTGCCAGCAGCCCGTTAGGACAGGGGGGTGGTGAAGCTTTCTTT. It codes for CASSPLGQGGGEAFF.

J is TRBJ2-5 and V is TRBV5-1; TRBD1 matches 9 bases. The CDR3 spans 16 residues. Germline CDR1 is SGHRS and CDR2 is YFSETQ. V lost 3 bases, J lost 5 bases, and 11 bases stayed unmatched. The CDR3 region has the DNA TGCGCCAGCAGCTCCGGACAGGGGACCTTGCACGAGACCCAGTACTTC. As protein: CASSSGQGTLHETQYF.

The chain has TRBV5-1 and TRBJ2-1; D is undetermined. Trimming removed 0 bases at V and 0 bases at J, with 10 bases between. The CDR3 has 16 amino acids. Germline V gene lookup returns CDR1 SGHRS and CDR2 YFSETQ. The CDR3 DNA follows: TGCGCCAGCAGCTTGGCCCCGGCTACCTCCTACAATGAGCAGTTCTTC. Its translation is CASSLAPATSYNEQFF. Complete variable domain (other parts from reference TRBV5-1 and TRBJ2-1): KAGVTQTPRYLIKTRGQQVTLSCSPISGHRSVSWYQQTPGQGLQFLFEYFSETQRNKGNFPGRFSGRQFSNSRSEMNVSTLELGDSALYLCASSLAPATSYNEQFFGPGTRLTVL.

The chain couples TRBV7-9 to TRBJ2-3; 9 bases map to TRBD2. This CDR3 is built from 15 residues. V lost 4 bases and J lost 2; bases outside the gene matches: 4. Looked up from germline, CDR1 is SEHNR and CDR2 is FQNEAQ (reference sequence). The CDR3 nucleotides are TGTGCCAGCAGCTCGGGCGGGGGGGACACAGATACGCAGTATTTT. It is translated as CASSSGGGDTDTQYF.

This clone is medium-sized in the sample. The chain employs TRBV2 and TRBJ1-4, with 7 positions matching TRBD1. Looked up from germline, CDR1 is SNHLY and CDR2 is FYNNEI. J gave up 8 bases and V 4 bases, and 7 bases lay outside the gene matches. This CDR3 has 14 residues. CDR3 sequence reads: CASSVRLGGEKLFF. The CDR3, as DNA: TGTGCCAGCAGTGTCCGCTTAGGGGGCGAAAAACTGTTTTTT.

V gene TRBV6-5 combines with J gene TRBJ1-6; D call uncertain. The germline V and J ends were trimmed by 0 bases and 9 bases, with 12 bases remaining between them. This CDR3 contains 15 residues. The germline V gene encodes CDR1 MNHEY and CDR2 SVGAGI. CDR3 DNA: TGTGCCAGCAGTTACTCCCGGTCGGGAGGTTCACCCCTCCACTTT. Translation gives CASSYSRSGGSPLHF.

V is TRBV5-6 and J is TRBJ1-2; TRBD1 might be the D (5 bases). The CDR3 runs to 14 residues. Deletions cut 1 base from V and 4 bases from J, with 11 bases between. CDR1 SGHDT and CDR2 YYEEEE come from the germline V gene. The CDR3 loop reads CASSLTGIIYGYTF. CDR3 nucleotide sequence: TGTGCCAGCAGCTTGACAGGAATAATCTATGGCTACACCTTC.

The chain employs TRBV5-5 and TRBJ1-2; D gene ambiguous. Germline loops: CDR1 SGHKS, CDR2 YYEKEE (reference sequence). V was shortened by 1 base and J by 4 bases, with 11 bases between the two germline ends. This CDR3 comprises 14 residues. CDR3 amino acids: CASSLQVQPYGYTF. DNA of the CDR3: TGTGCCAGCAGCTTGCAGGTTCAGCCCTATGGCTACACCTTC. The full variable domain, its missing parts supplied by reference TRBV5-5 and TRBJ1-2, is DAGVTQSPTHLIKTRGQQVTLRCSPISGHKSVSWYQQVLGQGPQFIFQYYEKEERGRGNFPDRFSARQFPNYSSELNVNALLLGDSALYLCASSLQVQPYGYTFGSGTRLTVV.

By share, this clone ranks as medium-sized. The gene calls are TRBV4-2 and TRBJ2-5; TRBD2 matches at 10 bases. V lost 1 base to trimming and J lost 4 bases; unmatched junction nucleotides: 12. Germline CDR1 LGHNA, CDR2 YNFKEQ. The CDR3 contains 18 residues. The CDR3 reads CASSQAGLAGVAGETQYF. The CDR3 nucleotides read TGTGCCAGCAGCCAAGCCGGGCTAGCGGGGGTAGCGGGAGAGACCCAGTACTTC.

V gene TRBV18 combines with J gene TRBJ2-1; no clear D. V was shortened by 3 bases and J by 2 bases, with 14 bases between the two germline ends. Germline V gene data show CDR1 as KGHSH and CDR2 as LQKENI. This CDR3 spans 16 amino acids. CDR3: CASSPYGSGAYNEQFF. DNA for the CDR3: TGTGCCAGCTCACCGTACGGCAGTGGGGCCTACAATGAGCAGTTCTTC.

As DNA, the CDR3 is TGTGCCAGCAGTGAATCCCAGTGGTTACCTGCTGGAAACACCATATATTTT. Translation: CASSESQWLPAGNTIYF. The chain is built from TRBV6-1 and TRBJ1-3; D gene uncertain. V was trimmed by 2 bases and J by 2 bases, leaving 16 bases between them. This CDR3 is built from 17 residues. Germline CDR1 reads MNHNS; CDR2 reads SASEGT.

This chain links TRBV10-3 with TRBJ1-1, with D possibly matching TRBD1 (6 bases). Trimming took 4 bases from V and 5 from J, leaving 11 bases between them. The CDR3 has 13 amino acids. Germline V gives CDR1 ENHRY, CDR2 SYGVKD. Here the CDR3 reads CAISAEGGTEAFF. CDR3 bases: TGTGCCATCAGTGCCGAGGGGGGGACTGAAGCTTTCTTT.

The rearrangement uses TRBV2 and TRBJ2-5; 9 bases are shared with TRBD2. The CDR3 extends over 13 amino acids. J gave up 3 bases and V 8 bases, and 4 bases lay outside the gene matches. Germline CDR1 is SNHLY and CDR2 is FYNNEI. The CDR3 protein is CASVAGEKETQYF. CDR3 bases: TGTGCCAGCGTAGCGGGGGAAAAAGAGACCCAGTACTTC.

This clone was detected a few times. This sequence joins TRBV6-6 and TRBJ2-1; D uncertain. Trimming cost V 6 bases and J 2 bases, with 14 bases left between them. This CDR3 has 15 residues. Germline V CDR1 and CDR2: MNHNY, SVGAGI (reference sequence). CDR3 sequence (DNA): TGTGCCAGCAGAAATGGACCCCAAGCCTACAATGAGCAGTTCTTC. This gives the protein CASRNGPQAYNEQFF.

This clone came up a few times. The chain recombines TRBV2 with TRBJ1-2, with 8 bases that match TRBD1. Germline CDR1 SNHLY, CDR2 FYNNEI. V was pared by 6 bases and J by 7 bases, with 1 base of the junction left unmatched. The CDR3 is 11 residues long. The CDR3 DNA follows: TGTGCCAGCAGCGACAGGGGTGGCTACACCTTC. Protein sequence: CASSDRGGYTF.

The chain recombines TRBV2 with TRBJ1-2; D might be TRBD1 (5 bases). Trimming took off 6 bases at V and 5 bases at J, with 16 bases between the two ends. Germline assignment: CDR1 SNHLY and CDR2 FYNNEI. The CDR3 consists of 14 residues. The CDR3 region has the DNA TGTGCCAGCAGGGCCGCGGGGGGACGGTATGGCTACACCTTC. Translated, it gives CASRAAGGRYGYTF.

V and J are TRBV21-1 and TRBJ1-5; the table's D gene call, TRBD1, was not cross checked with the DNA. TRBV21-1 is a pseudogene segment. The CDR3 sequence is 15 residues long. The CDR3 coding sequence is TGTGCCAGCAGCATACCAGACAGAACCGATCAGCCCCAGCATTTT. Translated, it gives CASSIPDRTDQPQHF.

This clone was counted a single time. V and J are TRBV25-1 and TRBJ1-6; D call uncertain. The V and J ends lost 1 base and 6 bases respectively, with 1 base between them. The germline gives CDR1 MGHDK, CDR2 SYGVNS. The CDR3 consists of 12 residues. The CDR3 DNA follows: TGTGCCAGCAGTGAATTTAATTCACCCCTCCACTTT. This translates into CASSEFNSPLHF.

Remarks on this clone: Relative to the germline gene, one junction end is altered; a read error may explain this. This chain joins TRBV5-1 and TRBJ1-2; the match to TRBD1 covers 7 bases. The length of the CDR3 is 15 residues. Germline V CDR1 and CDR2: SGHRS, YFSETQ. The CDR3: CASSESQGDNYGYTF. CDR3 nucleotide sequence: TGCGCCAGCAGCGAAAGCCAGGGGGATAACTATGGCTACACCTTT. The variable domain in full, with the rest retrieved from reference TRBV5-1 and TRBJ1-2, is KAGVTQTPRYLIKTRGQQVTLSCSPISGHRSVSWYQQTPGQGLQFLFEYFSETQRNKGNFPGRFSGRQFSNSRSEMNVSTLELGDSALYLCASSESQGDNYGYTFGSGTRLTVV.